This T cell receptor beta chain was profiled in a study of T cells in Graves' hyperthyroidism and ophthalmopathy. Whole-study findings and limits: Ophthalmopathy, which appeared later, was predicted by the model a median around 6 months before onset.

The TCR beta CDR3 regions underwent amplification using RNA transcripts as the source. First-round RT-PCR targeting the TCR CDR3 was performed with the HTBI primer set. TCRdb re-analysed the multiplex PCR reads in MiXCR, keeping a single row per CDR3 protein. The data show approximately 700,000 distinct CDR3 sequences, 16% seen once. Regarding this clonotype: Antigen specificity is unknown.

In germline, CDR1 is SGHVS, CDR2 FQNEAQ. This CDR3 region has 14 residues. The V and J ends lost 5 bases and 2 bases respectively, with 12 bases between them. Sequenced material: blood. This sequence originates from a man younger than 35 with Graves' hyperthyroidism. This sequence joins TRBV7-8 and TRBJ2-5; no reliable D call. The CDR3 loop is CASSSPRIQETQYF. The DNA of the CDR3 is TGTGCCAGCAGCAGCCCAAGGATTCAAGAGACCCAGTACTTC.